The clone carrying this T cell receptor beta chain was counted many times. Its target is not known. TCRdb passed the 5' RACE reads through MiXCR, listing each CDR3 protein once. The table shows 300,000 to 350,000 distinct CDR3 sequences, with about 13% occurring only once. The source of the sample is a study of T-cell memory formation after mild COVID-19. Study observations and caveats: Mostly located in CM and EM were contracting CD4+ clones, with contracting CD8+ clones located in EMRA.

The CDR3 runs 15 residues. Germline CDR1 MNHEY, CDR2 SMNVEV (reference sequence). V was clipped by 2 bases and J by 8 bases; unmatched bases: 7. This rearrangement joins TRBV27 to TRBJ2-1; TRBD1 matches 9 bases. The source material was PBMCs or a T cell subset sorted from them (not recorded which). This TCR was recovered from a man aged 18 to 35 who had mild COVID-19 (a few samples of this study predate the infection). Cell type and time point are not known. CDR3: CASSLRGTGLHEQFF. For the CDR3, the DNA is TGTGCCAGCAGTTTAAGGGGGACAGGGTTACATGAGCAGTTCTTC.